Here is one T cell receptor beta chain with its context. This clone was counted a single time. Its antigen target is currently unknown. Base qualities are not recorded, but no much larger clone differs from it by a single base. TCRbeta CDR3 regions were amplified from genomic DNA using the immunoSEQ Assay, a bias-controlled multiplex PCR. From the authors' description of their analysis: Within the assay, amplification of reference gene primers was used to estimate how many nucleated cells each sample contained. To quantify the absolute abundance of each unique TCRbeta CDR3 rearrangement, sequence reads were collapsed and filtered. For each sample, productive Simpson clonality was calculated as the square root of Simpson's diversity index across productive rearrangements. In its TCRdb copy, this immuneACCESS table keeps in-frame sequences only and misses some clones. Where compared with another copy, unresolved V genes explain less than half of these, and the others have no known cause. The DNA was the basis for D and trimming; V, J and clone size are from that table. For this sample there are 340,000 or so clones; 83% appear just once. Around 3% of the sample is held by the ten biggest clonotypes.

This specimen comes from a study of blood T cell repertoires in COVID-19 (dated by TCRdb to the early 2020s). Background for the entire study: Samples covering the acute and convalescent phases of COVID-19 were provided by collaborators in the United States, Italy and Spain. The repertoires were made available in a free public database intended to serve as a resource for research on the immune response to SARS-CoV-2. Deeply sampled blood TCRbeta repertoires from subjects exposed to, actively infected with, or recovered from COVID-19 were included in the dataset. Where available, HLA class I and class II types were obtained from metadata supplied by the sample provider rather than from assay-based typing. The material from the prospective study consisted of cDNA or gDNA derived from T cells, B-cell-depleted T cells, or PBMCs. The sample metadata nearly always contained a de-identified subject ID, COVID-19 status, age in years and sex. Samples were obtained from the ongoing ImmuneRACE study (first 160 participants) and from about 1,300 subjects provided by 6 global collaborators.

The germline V gene yields MGHRA for CDR1 and YSYEKL for CDR2. The CDR3 holds 16 amino acids from the cysteine to the phenylalanine. Only the CDR3 region is kept as DNA, spanning 48 bases read in frame from base 1. Trimmed from V: 4 bases; trimmed from J: 0 bases; junction bases lacking a gene match: 9. Findings and caveats that apply to the study as a whole: The amount of clinical and demographic metadata varied by source and participant and was provided uncurated.

The collaborating institutions used their own protocols to collect whole blood in K2EDTA tubes. For TCRbeta analysis, collaborator samples were shipped as frozen whole blood, as isolated PBMCs, or as DNA extracted from either sample type. The clonotype comes from a man in his thirties or forties with active or convalescent COVID-19. The sequence links TRBV4-1 to TRBJ2-7; TRBD1 lines up with 7 middle nucleotides. Sequencing used peripheral blood. CDR3 loop: CASSPSDRLSSYEQYF. The DNA reads TGCGCCAGCAGCCCCTCGGACAGGCTCAGCTCCTACGAGCAGTACTTC.